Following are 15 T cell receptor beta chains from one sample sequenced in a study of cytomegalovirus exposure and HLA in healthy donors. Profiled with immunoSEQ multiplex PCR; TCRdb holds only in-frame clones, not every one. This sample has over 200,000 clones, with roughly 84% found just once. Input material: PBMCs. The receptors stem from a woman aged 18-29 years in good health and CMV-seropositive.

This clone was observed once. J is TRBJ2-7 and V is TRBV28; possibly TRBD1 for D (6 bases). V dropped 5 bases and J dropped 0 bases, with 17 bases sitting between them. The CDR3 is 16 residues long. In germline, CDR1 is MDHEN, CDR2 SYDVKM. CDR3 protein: CASSPPGHLNSYEQYF. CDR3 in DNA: TGTGCCAGCAGTCCACCGGGACATCTAAACTCCTACGAGCAGTACTTC.

CDR3 bases: TGCGCCAGCAGCTTGGATGAGGGTAGTAACACTGAAGCTTTCTTT. Protein sequence: CASSLDEGSNTEAFF. The chain employs TRBV5-1 and TRBJ1-1; no firm D call. The CDR3 extends over 15 amino acids. Trimming stripped 0 bases from V and 2 bases from J, with 11 bases between. The germline V gene has CDR1 SGHRS and CDR2 YFSETQ.

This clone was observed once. DNA for the CDR3: TGTGCCAGCGGACTATCGGGGACCCAGTACTTC. Translated, it gives CASGLSGTQYF. The chain is built from TRBV28 and TRBJ2-5; TRBD2 might be the D (6 bases). The CDR3 sequence is 11 residues long. Trimming cost V 8 bases and J 7 bases, with 11 bases left between them. CDR1 MDHEN and CDR2 SYDVKM come from the germline V gene.

CDR3 bases: TGCGCCAGCAGCCCTCAGGGTGCCGGGGAGCTGTTTTTT. This encodes CASSPQGAGELFF. The rearrangement uses TRBV4-1 and TRBJ2-2, with D perhaps TRBD1 (5 bases). This CDR3 is built from 13 residues. From germline, CDR1 is MGHRA and CDR2 YSYEKL. The V and J ends lost 4 bases and 6 bases respectively, with 9 bases between them.

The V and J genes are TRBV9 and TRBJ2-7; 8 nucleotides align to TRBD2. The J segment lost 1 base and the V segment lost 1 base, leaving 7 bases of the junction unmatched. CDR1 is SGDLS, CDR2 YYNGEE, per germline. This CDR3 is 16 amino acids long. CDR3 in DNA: TGTGCCAGCAGCGTATCGGACCGGGAGGGATCCTACGAGCAGTACTTC. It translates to CASSVSDREGSYEQYF.

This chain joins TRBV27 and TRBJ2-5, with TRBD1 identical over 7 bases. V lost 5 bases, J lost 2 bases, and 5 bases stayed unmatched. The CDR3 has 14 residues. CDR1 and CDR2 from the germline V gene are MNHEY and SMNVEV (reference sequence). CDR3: CASSLDRLQETQYF. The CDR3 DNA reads TGTGCCAGCAGTCTGGACAGGCTACAAGAGACCCAGTACTTC.

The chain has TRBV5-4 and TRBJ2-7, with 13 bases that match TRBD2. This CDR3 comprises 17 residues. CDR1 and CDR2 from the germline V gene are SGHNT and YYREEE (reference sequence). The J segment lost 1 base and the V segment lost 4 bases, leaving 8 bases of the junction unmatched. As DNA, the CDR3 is TGTGCCAGCAGCCTCGGACTAGCGGGAGACTTATCCTACGAGCAGTACTTC. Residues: CASSLGLAGDLSYEQYF.

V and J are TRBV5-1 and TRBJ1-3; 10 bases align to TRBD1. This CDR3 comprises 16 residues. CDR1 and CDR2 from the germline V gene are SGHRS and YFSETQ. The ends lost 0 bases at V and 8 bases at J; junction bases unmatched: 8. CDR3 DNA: TGCGCCAGCAGCTTGGGAGGAGACAGGGGGCGATACACCATATATTTT. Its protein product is CASSLGGDRGRYTIYF.

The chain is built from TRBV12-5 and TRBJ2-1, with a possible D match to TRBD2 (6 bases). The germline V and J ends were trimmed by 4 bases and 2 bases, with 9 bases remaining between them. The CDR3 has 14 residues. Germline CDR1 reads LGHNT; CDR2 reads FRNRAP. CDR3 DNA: TGTGCTAGTGGTTACGGCGGGACCTACAATGAGCAGTTCTTC. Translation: CASGYGGTYNEQFF.

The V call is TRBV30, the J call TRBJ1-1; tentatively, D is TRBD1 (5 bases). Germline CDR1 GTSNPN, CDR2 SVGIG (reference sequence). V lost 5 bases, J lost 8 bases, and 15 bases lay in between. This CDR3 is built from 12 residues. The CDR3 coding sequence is TGTGCCTGGGCGGGAGGGGCGCGGGAAGCTTTCTTT. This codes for CAWAGGAREAFF.

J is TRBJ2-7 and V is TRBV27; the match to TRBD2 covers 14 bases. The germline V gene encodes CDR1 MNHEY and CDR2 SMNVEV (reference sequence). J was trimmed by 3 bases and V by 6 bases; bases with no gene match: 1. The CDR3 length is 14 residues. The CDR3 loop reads CASRGTSGSYEQYF. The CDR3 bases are TGTGCCAGCAGAGGGACTAGCGGGAGCTACGAGCAGTACTTC.

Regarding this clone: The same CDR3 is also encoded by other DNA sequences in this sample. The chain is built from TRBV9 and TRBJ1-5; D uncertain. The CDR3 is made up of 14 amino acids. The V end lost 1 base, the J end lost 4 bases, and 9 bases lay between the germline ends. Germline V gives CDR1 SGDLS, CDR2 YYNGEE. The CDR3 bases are TGTGCCAGCAGCGTATCGGGAGGGAATCAGCCCCAGCATTTT. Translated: CASSVSGGNQPQHF. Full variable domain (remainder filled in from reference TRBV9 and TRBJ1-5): DSGVTQTPKHLITATGQRVTLRCSPRSGDLSVYWYQQSLDQGLQFLIQYYNGEERAKGNILERFSAQQFPDLHSELNLSSLELGDSALYFCASSVSGGNQPQHFGDGTRLSIL.

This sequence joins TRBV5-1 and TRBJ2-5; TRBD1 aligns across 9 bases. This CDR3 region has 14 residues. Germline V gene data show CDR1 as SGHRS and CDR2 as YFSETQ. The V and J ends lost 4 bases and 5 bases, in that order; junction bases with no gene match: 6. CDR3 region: CASSRDRVLETQYF. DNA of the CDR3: TGCGCCAGCAGCCGGGACAGGGTCTTGGAGACCCAGTACTTC.

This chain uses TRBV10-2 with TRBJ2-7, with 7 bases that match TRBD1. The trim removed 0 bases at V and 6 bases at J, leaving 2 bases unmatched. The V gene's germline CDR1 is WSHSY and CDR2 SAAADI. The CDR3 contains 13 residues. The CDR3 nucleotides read TGCGCCAGCAGTGAGTCTACAGGGGTCGAGCAGTACTTC. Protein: CASSESTGVEQYF.

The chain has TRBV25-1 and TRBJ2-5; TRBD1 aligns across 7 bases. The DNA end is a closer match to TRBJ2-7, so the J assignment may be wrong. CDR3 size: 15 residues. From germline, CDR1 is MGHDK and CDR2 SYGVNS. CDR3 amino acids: CASRALDRDRNEQYF. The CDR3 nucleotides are TGTGCCAGCAGAGCATTAGACAGGGATCGCAACGAGCAGTACTTC.